Shown below are 15 T cell receptor beta chains from a single sample sequenced in a study of blood T cell repertoires in COVID-19 (dated by TCRdb to 2019 to 2021). Library creation used the immunoSEQ multiplex PCR assay. The table comes from immuneACCESS by way of TCRdb, which keeps in-frame sequences with V and J called. Part of the clones is missing from these tables; in studies checked, under half for an unresolved V gene and the rest for unknown reasons. Recorded for this sample are a few hundred thousand clones; 80% to 90% of them occurred a single time. About 1% of the sample is in the top ten clones. The sequenced sample consisted of PBMCs or T cells enriched from blood (not recorded which). All receptors derive from a man younger than 35 who had recovered from COVID-19.

The chain is built from TRBV3-1 (or the pseudogene TRBV3-2) and TRBJ2-3, with 9 positions matching TRBD1. The V segment lost 4 bases and the J segment 3 bases; nucleotides outside the gene matches: 5. There are 15 residues in the CDR3. Per the germline V gene, CDR1 is LGHDT and CDR2 is YNNKEL (reference sequence). The CDR3 DNA sequence: TGTGCCAGCAGCCCAACAGGGGGCGCAACAGATACGCAGTATTTT. This encodes CASSPTGGATDTQYF.

V usage is TRBV25-1 and J usage is TRBJ2-1; 11 nucleotides match TRBD2. This CDR3 has 16 amino acids. Germline V gene sequence: CDR1 MGHDK, CDR2 SYGVNS. With 2 bases clipped from V and 2 bases from J, the junction kept 2 bases outside the gene matches. The CDR3 DNA reads TGTGCCAGCAGTGAAATAGCGGGGGGGACCTACAATGAGCAGTTCTTC. Translation gives CASSEIAGGTYNEQFF.

The V and J genes are TRBV28 and TRBJ1-6, with D possibly TRBD1 on 6 matching bases. Germline loops: CDR1 MDHEN, CDR2 SYDVKM. V dropped 6 bases and J dropped 14 bases, with 17 bases sitting between them. CDR3 length: 13 residues. The DNA for the CDR3 is TGTGCCAGCAGCACAACCACAGGGATCGCCCTCCACTTT. This translates into CASSTTTGIALHF.

This clone appeared a few times. This rearrangement joins TRBV19 to TRBJ1-5, with TRBD1 matching 8 bases. This CDR3 region has 14 residues. V dropped 6 bases and J dropped 6; count of bases not matched to a gene: 7. CDR1 and CDR2 from the germline V gene are LNHDA and SQIVND (reference sequence). The CDR3 is CASSVTGDRQPQHF. CDR3 sequence (DNA): TGTGCCAGTAGCGTGACAGGGGATCGTCAGCCCCAGCATTTT.

The rearrangement links TRBV6-5 to TRBJ1-2, with 8 positions matching TRBD1. The CDR3 is 13 amino acids. Germline loops: CDR1 MNHEY, CDR2 SVGAGI. V lost 5 bases to trimming and J lost 8 bases; unmatched junction nucleotides: 7. CDR3 coding DNA: TGTGCCAGCAGTCAGACAGGGGATGAGGGCTACACCTTC. Translated, it gives CASSQTGDEGYTF.

This chain uses TRBV10-3 with TRBJ1-1; TRBD1 agrees at 7 bases. CDR1 and CDR2 from the germline V gene are ENHRY and SYGVKD. The CDR3 extends over 14 amino acids. After removal of 6 bases from V and 3 bases from J, the junction contained 7 bases not matched to a gene. CDR3 amino acids: CAISRRDRDTEAFF. The CDR3 nucleotides read TGTGCCATCAGCCGAAGAGACAGGGACACTGAAGCTTTCTTT.

The sample holds a few counts of this clone. The chain carries TRBV19 and TRBJ2-3, with 7 bases matching TRBD2. Trimming cost V 11 bases and J 0 bases; bases outside gene matches: 5. This CDR3 is built from 13 residues. The germline gives CDR1 LNHDA, CDR2 SQIVND (reference sequence). In DNA, the CDR3 is TGTGCCGCGGGGGATACTAGCACAGATACGCAGTATTTT. Residues: CAAGDTSTDTQYF.

V usage is TRBV3-1 (or the pseudogene TRBV3-2) and J usage is TRBJ2-7, with a tentative D call TRBD2 (6 bases). V dropped 5 bases and J dropped 0 bases, with 20 bases sitting between them. This CDR3 is 17 amino acids long. Germline CDR1 LGHDT, CDR2 YNNKEL (reference sequence). CDR3 loop: CASSGTIHGRTSYEQYF. CDR3 DNA sequence: TGTGCCAGCAGCGGAACCATACACGGGAGAACCTCCTACGAGCAGTACTTC.

The chain joins TRBV2 to TRBJ1-4; D might be TRBD1 (6 bases). Deletions cut 6 bases from V and 10 bases from J, with 18 bases between. Germline V lookup: CDR1 SNHLY, CDR2 FYNNEI. There are 14 residues in the CDR3. The CDR3 sequence is CASSVGTPRGKLFF. DNA for the CDR3: TGTGCCAGCAGCGTCGGGACACCGAGGGGAAAACTGTTTTTT.

The J gene is TRBJ2-5, the V gene TRBV6-5; maybe TRBD2 (5 bases). V was shortened by 5 bases and J by 3 bases, with 13 bases between the two germline ends. The CDR3 has 14 amino acids. Germline V gene sequence: CDR1 MNHEY, CDR2 SVGAGI. The CDR3 sequence is CASSPRLAKETQYF. CDR3 DNA: TGTGCCAGCAGTCCCCGGCTAGCTAAAGAGACCCAGTACTTC.

The chain recombines TRBV30 with TRBJ1-5; TRBD1 matches 9 bases. Germline V gene lookup returns CDR1 GTSNPN and CDR2 SVGIG (reference sequence). The CDR3 consists of 14 residues. The trim removed 2 bases at V and 7 bases at J, leaving 6 bases unmatched. The CDR3 loop is CAWSLGTGKQPQHF. CDR3 in DNA: TGTGCCTGGAGTTTGGGGACAGGGAAACAGCCCCAGCATTTT.

This chain joins TRBV30 and TRBJ2-2; tentative D call: TRBD1 (5 bases). Germline CDR1 reads GTSNPN; CDR2 reads SVGIG (reference sequence). The CDR3 length is 14 residues. V lost 2 bases and J 2 bases, leaving 9 bases between the germline ends. The CDR3 DNA follows: TGTGCCTGGAGTCCTCAGGGTAACACCGGGGAGCTGTTTTTT. Translating gives CAWSPQGNTGELFF. Full variable domain (outside the CDR3, taken from reference TRBV30 and TRBJ2-2): SQTIHQWPATLVQPVGSPLSLECTVEGTSNPNLYWYRQAAGRGLQLLFYSVGIGQISSEVPQNLSASRPQDRQFILSSKKLLLSDSGFYLCAWSPQGNTGELFFGEGSRLTVL.

This chain uses TRBV2 with TRBJ2-6; 9 bases align to TRBD1. The CDR3 length is 20 residues. Unmatched junction bases numbered 18, after V lost 5 bases and J lost 4 bases. Germline-derived CDR1 and CDR2 are SNHLY and FYNNEI. For the CDR3, the DNA is TGTGCCAGCAGTAGACCGGGACAGGGTCCAGGAGGGCGCGGGGCCAACGTCCTGACTTTC. It codes for CASSRPGQGPGGRGANVLTF.

This clone was observed once. The gene calls are TRBV7-2 and TRBJ1-2, with 8 bases lining up with TRBD1. The germline gives CDR1 SGHTA, CDR2 FQGNSA. The CDR3 covers 14 residues. Losses at the gene ends were 7 bases for V and 0 bases for J; bases not matched to a gene: 4. The CDR3 loop reads CASNDRGANYGYTF. CDR3 sequence (DNA): TGTGCCAGCAACGACAGGGGAGCTAACTATGGCTACACCTTC.

The chain joins TRBV7-9 to TRBJ2-1, with TRBD2 identical over 10 bases. With 5 bases clipped from V and 9 bases from J, the junction kept 4 bases outside the gene matches. CDR1 and CDR2 (germline): SEHNR, FQNEAQ (reference sequence). The CDR3 loop spans 13 amino acids. The CDR3 DNA reads TGTGCCAGCAGCGCCCCTAGCGGGGGTGAGCAGTTCTTC. It specifies CASSAPSGGEQFF.